The 5 T cell receptor beta chains in this list originate from one sample, sequenced in a study of CD8 T cells in Susac syndrome (dated by TCRdb to between 2018 and 2021). The method was the immunoSEQ multiplex PCR assay. RNA was extracted using the RNeasy kit, and about 0.45 to 1 ug of the RNA was reverse transcribed with random hexamers. Using fastp at Q25 and MiXCR, TCRdb reprocessed the public reads and kept productive beta chains. Under each unique CDR3 protein, matching rows form one entry showing the most common genes and DNA. In this sample the table shows about 170,000 distinct CDR3 sequences, over 85% of which occur a single time. The ten largest clones represent roughly 0.097% of the sample. The specimen was CD4+ T cells from PBMCs. These receptors were obtained from a human donor with multiple sclerosis.

This sequence joins TRBV9 and TRBJ2-5; 13 bases fit TRBD2. The germline CDR1 and CDR2 sequences are SGDLS and YYNGEE. V was pared by 2 bases and J by 1 base, with 2 bases of the junction left unmatched. This CDR3 is 16 amino acids long. This CDR3 is CASSVGLAGLQETQYF. The CDR3 DNA sequence: TGTGCCAGCAGCGTGGGACTAGCGGGACTCCAAGAGACCCAGTACTTC. Looking up the rest from reference TRBV9 and TRBJ2-5 gives the full variable domain: DSGVTQTPKHLITATGQRVTLRCSPRSGDLSVYWYQQSLDQGLQFLIQYYNGEERAKGNILERFSAQQFPDLHSELNLSSLELGDSALYFCASSVGLAGLQETQYFGPGTRLLVL.

The CDR3 DNA follows: TGTGCCAGCAGCCCCCGGCGAGCAGGACCGGGACTAGCAGGTTACAATGAGCAGTTCTTC. It is translated as CASSPRRAGPGLAGYNEQFF. This chain connects TRBV13 to TRBJ2-1; 9 positions match TRBD2. The ends lost 5 bases at V and 4 bases at J; junction bases unmatched: 21. The CDR3 has 20 residues. In germline, CDR1 is PRHDT, CDR2 FYEKMQ (reference sequence). The variable domain in full, completed from reference TRBV13 and TRBJ2-1, reads AAGVIQSPRHLIKEKRETATLKCYPIPRHDTVYWYQQGPGQDPQFLISFYEKMQSDKGSIPDRFSAQQFSDYHSELNMSSLELGDSALYFCASSPRRAGPGLAGYNEQFFGPGTRLTVL.

The table lists this clonotype with a few counts. The chain links TRBV7-6 to TRBJ1-2, with D hard to call. The ends were cut back, 6 bases at V and 2 bases at J, with 16 bases in the middle. Per germline, CDR1 SGHVS and CDR2 FNYEAQ. The CDR3 is 15 amino acids. The CDR3 DNA is TGTGCCAGCAGTACAAGGTCGGCAGACAACTATGGCTACACCTTC. Protein product: CASSTRSADNYGYTF.

This clonotype appeared a single time. The DNA of the CDR3 is TGTGCCAGTCAGGAGGGAAGCTCCTACAATGAGCAGTTCTTC. The encoded protein is CASQEGSSYNEQFF. The gene calls are TRBV14 and TRBJ2-1; D is perhaps TRBD2 (6 bases). V lost 9 bases, J lost 0 bases, and 12 bases lay in between. The CDR3 consists of 14 residues. The germline gives CDR1 SGHDN, CDR2 FVKESK.

The chain employs TRBV7-9 and TRBJ1-2, with 7 bases identical to TRBD1. This CDR3 contains 13 residues. The trim removed 5 bases at V and 3 bases at J, leaving 3 bases unmatched. Germline CDR1 and CDR2: SEHNR and FQNEAQ (reference sequence). The CDR3: CASSPGTDYGYTF. The CDR3 DNA is TGTGCCAGCAGCCCGGGGACAGACTATGGCTACACCTTC.